This paragraph reports one TCR beta chain. The junction shows a germline mismatch at one end, possibly a read error. TCRdb redid the calling of the PCR reads with MiXCR, one entry per CDR3 protein. The repertoire includes under 8,000 distinct CDR3 sequences, approximately 48% of them detected once, and 15% to 20% sits in the top ten. Localized lung adenocarcinoma, a non-small cell lung cancer, affected the donors. This sample was taken from a study of CD4 and CD8 cells across lung adenocarcinoma regions. The CDR3 is 14 amino acids. This TCR came from a female donor with lung adenocarcinoma. The CD4 and CD8 labels of this study may be unreliable. The sequenced material came from CD8+ T cells from the center of a lung tumor. The V and J genes are TRBV12-3 or TRBV12-4 and TRBJ2-3; the D is unclear. Here the CDR3 DNA reads TGTGGCGTCAGGTTTGGGTGGGCCGAAGATACGCAGTACTTT. It is translated as CGVRFGWAEDTQYF.